This entry lists 30 T cell receptor beta chains sequenced from one sample in a study of cytomegalovirus exposure and HLA in healthy donors. With 60 Vbeta and 13 Jbeta primers, the PCR was carried out. Data came from immunoSEQ multiplex PCR; TCRdb stores just in-frame clones and leaves some out. The sample holds 100,000 to 150,000 clones; roughly 75% are singletons and the top ten take under 13%. The sequenced sample consisted of PBMCs. Source of these receptors: a man aged 25-45 years in good health and CMV-seropositive.

This chain joins TRBV9 and TRBJ1-5; 7 nucleotides match TRBD1. This CDR3 region has 15 residues. V shed 3 bases, J shed 0 bases, and the junction held 3 bases outside the gene matches. Germline CDR1 SGDLS, CDR2 YYNGEE. For the CDR3, the DNA is TGTGCCAGCAGCGACACAGGGGATAGCAATCAGCCCCAGCATTTT. It is translated as CASSDTGDSNQPQHF. Using reference TRBV9 and TRBJ1-5 for the parts outside the CDR3, the full variable domain is DSGVTQTPKHLITATGQRVTLRCSPRSGDLSVYWYQQSLDQGLQFLIQYYNGEERAKGNILERFSAQQFPDLHSELNLSSLELGDSALYFCASSDTGDSNQPQHFGDGTRLSIL.

The gene calls are TRBV7-9 and TRBJ2-3; possibly TRBD1 for D (5 bases). The CDR3 loop spans 14 amino acids. Germline values: CDR1 SEHNR, CDR2 FQNEAQ (reference sequence). The V and J ends lost 4 bases and 4 bases respectively, with 12 bases between them. The CDR3 DNA sequence: TGTGCCAGCAGCTCCCAGGGTTCACCAGATACGCAGTATTTT. Encoded protein: CASSSQGSPDTQYF. Full variable domain (outside the CDR3, taken from reference TRBV7-9 and TRBJ2-3): DTGVSQNPRHKITKRGQNVTFRCDPISEHNRLYWYRQTLGQGPEFLTYFQNEAQLEKSRLLSDRFSAERPKGSFSTLEIQRTEQGDSAMYLCASSSQGSPDTQYFGPGTRLTVL.

V usage is TRBV30 and J usage is TRBJ1-5; D uncertain. The CDR3 length is 15 residues. Trimming pared 5 bases from V and 1 base from J, leaving 15 bases between. The germline V gene encodes CDR1 GTSNPN and CDR2 SVGIG (reference sequence). The CDR3 sequence is CAWRTAGGSNQPQHF. As DNA, the CDR3 is TGTGCCTGGCGAACGGCGGGTGGAAGCAATCAGCCCCAGCATTTT.

The V and J genes are TRBV9 and TRBJ2-1; D is ambiguous. The CDR3 runs to 13 residues. From germline, CDR1 is SGDLS and CDR2 YYNGEE. V was cut by 0 bases and J by 6 bases, with 7 bases left in between. The CDR3 DNA follows: TGTGCCAGCAGCGTAGCGGTCCTCAATGAGCAGTTCTTC. Protein product: CASSVAVLNEQFF.

The chain joins TRBV7-2 to TRBJ2-1; the D gene is possibly TRBD2 (5 bases). The V end was cut by 7 bases, the J end by 7 bases, with 23 bases between. Germline V gives CDR1 SGHTA, CDR2 FQGNSA. The CDR3 runs 16 residues. The CDR3 spells CASKEVLATQRNEQFF. CDR3 bases: TGTGCCAGCAAAGAGGTATTAGCGACCCAGAGGAATGAGCAGTTCTTC.

The CDR3 nucleotides are TGCGCCAGCAGCCAAGATCTGGCTAGCCCCTACGAGCAGTACTTC. Its protein is CASSQDLASPYEQYF. V usage is TRBV4-1 and J usage is TRBJ2-7, with a tentative D call TRBD2 (5 bases). This CDR3 region has 15 residues. Germline CDR1 MGHRA, CDR2 YSYEKL. V lost 0 bases and J 2 bases, leaving 11 bases between the germline ends.

CDR3 region: CASILRRMVYEQYF. CDR3 sequence (DNA): TGTGCCAGCATTCTACGCAGGATGGTCTACGAGCAGTACTTC. The rearrangement joins TRBV27 to TRBJ2-7, with D unresolved. The CDR3 contains 14 residues. V lost 7 bases, J lost 3 bases, and 16 bases lay in between. Germline CDR1 is MNHEY and CDR2 is SMNVEV (reference sequence).

The chain carries TRBV6-4 and TRBJ1-4, with D perhaps TRBD1 (5 bases). The V and J ends lost 8 bases and 5 bases respectively, with 18 bases between them. The CDR3 contains 15 residues. Germline V gives CDR1 MRHNA, CDR2 SNTAGT. CDR3 coding DNA: TGTGCCAGCGCGGAGACCAGAAGGGGAAATGAAAAACTGTTTTTT. It translates to CASAETRRGNEKLFF.

A remark on this clone: Other DNA sequences from this sample encode an identical CDR3 as well. This chain uses TRBV4-3 with TRBJ2-2; 7 positions match TRBD2. The CDR3 covers 14 residues. Germline V gene data show CDR1 as LGHNA and CDR2 as YSLEER. J lost 5 bases, V lost 1 base, and 1 base had no gene match. CDR3 residues: CASSQGGGTGELFF. The CDR3 DNA reads as TGCGCCAGCAGCCAAGGGGGGGGGACCGGGGAGCTGTTTTTT.

The gene calls are TRBV5-1 and TRBJ2-2; 7 nucleotides agree with TRBD1. CDR1 and CDR2 (germline): SGHRS, YFSETQ. V lost 4 bases, J lost 3 bases, and 6 bases stayed unmatched. The CDR3 extends over 15 amino acids. The CDR3 DNA is TGCGCCAGCAGCCAAGGACAGGTTCACACCGGGGAGCTGTTTTTT. This translates into CASSQGQVHTGELFF.

This clone has a handful of counts. The chain combines TRBV6-1 with TRBJ2-7; 8 positions agree with TRBD1. The V segment lost 5 bases and the J segment 3 bases; nucleotides outside the gene matches: 6. Germline V gives CDR1 MNHNS, CDR2 SASEGT. The CDR3 covers 14 residues. The DNA for the CDR3 is TGTGCCAGCAGTCAACAGGGGGGTGGCTACGAGCAGTACTTC. This gives the protein CASSQQGGGYEQYF.

J is TRBJ2-3 and V is TRBV9; no reliable D call. Trimming shortened V by 0 bases and J by 5 bases, and 4 bases separated the two germline ends. The CDR3 length is 12 residues. CDR1 and CDR2 from the germline V gene are SGDLS and YYNGEE. CDR3 DNA: TGTGCCAGCAGCGTAGAGCAAGATACGCAGTATTTT. The encoded protein is CASSVEQDTQYF.

This sequence joins TRBV7-3 and TRBJ1-5; 8 positions agree with TRBD1. There are 14 residues in the CDR3. From germline, CDR1 is SGHTA and CDR2 FQGTGA. Trimming took 5 bases from V and 5 from J; bases not matched to a gene: 5. For the CDR3, the DNA is TGTGCCAGCAGCACCGGGACAGGTCATCAGCCCCAGCATTTT. Residues: CASSTGTGHQPQHF.

CDR3 sequence: CASSLELAGVGRKYF. CDR3 sequence (DNA): TGTGCCAGCAGCTTAGAACTAGCGGGGGTGGGGAGGAAGTACTTC. The V and J genes are TRBV7-2 and TRBJ2-7, with TRBD2 matching 11 bases. This CDR3 has 15 amino acids. Trimming took 1 base from V and 11 from J; bases not matched to a gene: 10. Germline V gene data show CDR1 as SGHTA and CDR2 as FQGNSA.

The chain uses TRBV10-1 and TRBJ2-7; D possibly corresponds to TRBD1 (7 bases). The CDR3 sequence is 13 residues long. Per germline, CDR1 WNHNN and CDR2 SYGVQD (reference sequence). V lost 4 bases and J lost 6, with 13 bases in between. CDR3 sequence reads: CASSAGGQTEQYF. The DNA of the CDR3 is TGCGCCAGCAGTGCCGGGGGACAGACCGAGCAGTACTTC.

This clone has a single count. This rearrangement joins TRBV2 to TRBJ2-5; D possibly corresponds to TRBD2 (6 bases). V was cut by 6 bases and J by 0 bases, with 14 bases left in between. Germline V gene sequence: CDR1 SNHLY, CDR2 FYNNEI. The length of the CDR3 is 15 residues. The DNA of the CDR3 is TGTGCCAGCAGCAAGAATAGCGGAGACCAAGAGACCCAGTACTTC. It translates to CASSKNSGDQETQYF.

The V call is TRBV5-1, the J call TRBJ2-3; weak D call: TRBD2 (6 bases). This CDR3 has 14 amino acids. From germline, CDR1 is SGHRS and CDR2 YFSETQ. Between the trimmed V and J ends, which lost 0 bases and 6 bases, there was a span of 11 bases. In DNA, the CDR3 is TGCGCCAGCAGCTTGGGCGGGACCAGGGATACGCAGTATTTT. Encoded protein: CASSLGGTRDTQYF.

This chain links TRBV15 with TRBJ2-5; a possible D gene is TRBD2 (6 bases). CDR1 LNHNV and CDR2 YYDKDF come from the germline V gene (reference sequence). With 5 bases removed from V and 4 bases from J, the gap between germline ends came to 11 bases. The CDR3 covers 13 residues. CDR3 sequence: CATSRRGRETQYF. CDR3 DNA: TGTGCCACCAGCCGCCGGGGGAGAGAGACCCAGTACTTC.

The chain has TRBV5-1 and TRBJ1-5; D unclear. Germline CDR1 is SGHRS and CDR2 is YFSETQ. Deletions cut 2 bases from V and 6 bases from J, with 9 bases between. The CDR3 length is 13 residues. CDR3: CASSFEFGQPQHF. CDR3 DNA sequence: TGCGCCAGCAGCTTTGAGTTTGGTCAGCCCCAGCATTTT.

Regarding this clone: One end of the junction is discordant with germline, which a read error may explain. The chain links TRBV7-6 to TRBJ2-1; perhaps TRBD2 as D (5 bases). Germline V gene sequence: CDR1 SGHVS, CDR2 FNYEAQ. The length of the CDR3 is 18 residues. CDR3 amino acids: CASSPRPAPSAGYSEQFF. In nucleotides, the CDR3 is TGTGCCAGCAGCCCGAGACCCGCTCCATCGGCGGGTTACAGTGAGCAGTTCTTC.

The V gene is TRBV7-6, the J gene TRBJ1-5, with TRBD1 as a possible D gene (6 bases). The CDR3 length is 13 residues. The germline V and J ends were trimmed by 2 bases and 6 bases, with 8 bases remaining between them. CDR1 SGHVS and CDR2 FNYEAQ come from the germline V gene. The CDR3 loop is CASSLSGAQPQHF. In nucleotides, the CDR3 is TGTGCCAGCAGCTTATCAGGGGCTCAGCCCCAGCATTTT.

The rearrangement joins TRBV5-4 to TRBJ2-1; 7 bases are a match to TRBD1. The CDR3 is made up of 12 amino acids. Germline V gives CDR1 SGHNT, CDR2 YYREEE (reference sequence). V gave up 4 bases and J gave up 6 bases; unmatched junction bases: 1. CDR3 nucleotides: TGTGCCAGCAGCGGGGACAGCAATGAGCAGTTCTTC. Residues: CASSGDSNEQFF.

This chain connects TRBV7-9 to TRBJ1-1; 11 bases agree with TRBD1. The CDR3 has 16 residues. Germline V lookup: CDR1 SEHNR, CDR2 FQNEAQ (reference sequence). V gave up 5 bases and J gave up 8 bases; unmatched junction bases: 13. The CDR3 DNA reads TGTGCCAGCAGCCCTCCGCGGACAGGGGGCGTTACCGAAGCTTTCTTT. Residues: CASSPPRTGGVTEAFF.

The rearrangement joins TRBV4-3 to TRBJ1-5; D not resolved. CDR1 LGHNA and CDR2 YSLEER come from the germline V gene. The CDR3 has 16 amino acids. Trimming removed 0 bases from V and 2 bases from J, with 11 bases in between. DNA of the CDR3: TGCGCCAGCAGCCAAGATGTAGGGAGGGGCAATCAGCCCCAGCATTTT. The encoded protein is CASSQDVGRGNQPQHF.

The chain has TRBV27 and TRBJ2-6; tentative D call: TRBD1 (5 bases). The germline gives CDR1 MNHEY, CDR2 SMNVEV (reference sequence). CDR3 length: 15 residues. V was clipped by 6 bases and J by 3 bases, with 12 bases between them. CDR3 DNA: TGTGCCAGCAGCTACCTGGGGCTTGGGGCCAACGTCCTGACTTTC. Encoded protein: CASSYLGLGANVLTF.

V and J are TRBV5-6 and TRBJ2-1; D is possibly TRBD2 (5 bases). Germline-derived CDR1 and CDR2 are SGHDT and YYEEEE. The length of the CDR3 is 13 residues. Trimming pared 0 bases from V and 9 bases from J, leaving 10 bases between. CDR3 amino acids: CASSLVPGIEQFF. Here the CDR3 DNA reads TGTGCCAGCAGCTTGGTCCCCGGGATTGAGCAGTTCTTC. Complete variable domain (other parts from reference TRBV5-6 and TRBJ2-1): DAGVTQSPTHLIKTRGQQVTLRCSPKSGHDTVSWYQQALGQGPQFIFQYYEEEERQRGNFPDRFSGHQFPNYSSELNVNALLLGDSALYLCASSLVPGIEQFFGPGTRLTVL.

V usage is TRBV27 and J usage is TRBJ2-1; maybe TRBD1 (5 bases). CDR1 MNHEY and CDR2 SMNVEV come from the germline V gene (reference sequence). V was shortened by 6 bases and J by 7 bases, with 10 bases between the two germline ends. This CDR3 contains 12 residues. Here the CDR3 DNA reads TGTGCCAGCAGAGGCAGGGCTAATGAGCAGTTCTTC. This gives the protein CASRGRANEQFF.

This chain joins TRBV6-5 and TRBJ1-3; no firm D call. The CDR3 is 12 residues long. Trimming stripped 6 bases from V and 4 bases from J, with 7 bases between. Germline values: CDR1 MNHEY, CDR2 SVGAGI. The CDR3 DNA is TGTGCCAGCAGCCCCGAGGGAAACACCATATATTTT. Protein: CASSPEGNTIYF.

The chain employs TRBV7-9 and TRBJ1-1, with TRBD1 as a possible D gene (5 bases). CDR3 length: 14 amino acids. Looked up from germline, CDR1 is SEHNR and CDR2 is FQNEAQ (reference sequence). The germline V and J ends were trimmed by 3 bases and 5 bases, with 13 bases remaining between them. The CDR3 protein is CASSFQGGGTEAFF. The CDR3, as DNA: TGTGCCAGCAGCTTCCAGGGCGGTGGGACTGAAGCTTTCTTT.

This clone was observed once. The chain employs TRBV14 and TRBJ2-1; 11 bases fit TRBD2. Germline V gives CDR1 SGHDN, CDR2 FVKESK. CDR3 length: 18 residues. The V gene end was trimmed by 4 bases and the J gene end by 2 bases; junction bases not matched to a gene: 10. CDR3 loop: CASSPGLAVGDPYNEQFF. The CDR3 DNA follows: TGTGCCAGCAGCCCGGGACTAGCGGTAGGCGATCCCTACAATGAGCAGTTCTTC.